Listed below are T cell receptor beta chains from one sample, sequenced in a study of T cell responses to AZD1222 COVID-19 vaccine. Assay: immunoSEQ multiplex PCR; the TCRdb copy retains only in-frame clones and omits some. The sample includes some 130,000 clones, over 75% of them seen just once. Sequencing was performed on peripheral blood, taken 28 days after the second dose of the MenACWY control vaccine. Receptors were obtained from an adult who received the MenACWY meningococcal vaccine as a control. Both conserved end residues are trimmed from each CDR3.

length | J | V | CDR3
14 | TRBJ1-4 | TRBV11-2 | ASSLEWAGGGEKLF
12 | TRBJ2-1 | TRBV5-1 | ASSSGWDYNEQF
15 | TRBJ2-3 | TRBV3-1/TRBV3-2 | ASSQYKIRDRVDTQY
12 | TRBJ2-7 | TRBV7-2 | ASSLEPASYEQY
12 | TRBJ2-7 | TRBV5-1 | ASSLWTGSYEQY
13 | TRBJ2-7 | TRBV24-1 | ATSDFEKLSYEQY
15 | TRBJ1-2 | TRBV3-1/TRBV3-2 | ASSQEIGRGRGGGYT
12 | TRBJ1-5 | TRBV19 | ASSLDRESQPQH
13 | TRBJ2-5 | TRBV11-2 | ASSSSAGGRETQY
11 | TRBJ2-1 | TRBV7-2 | ASSLNGGREQF
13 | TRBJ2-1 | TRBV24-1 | ATSDLGLAGNEQF
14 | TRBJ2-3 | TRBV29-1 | SVEGPPGGSTDTQY
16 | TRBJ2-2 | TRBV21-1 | AIHGGPGGTVLTGELF
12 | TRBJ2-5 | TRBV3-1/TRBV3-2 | ASSRRASEETQY
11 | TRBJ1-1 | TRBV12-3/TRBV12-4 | ASSFGLNTEAF
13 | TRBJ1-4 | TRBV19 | AVGFPAPTNEKLF
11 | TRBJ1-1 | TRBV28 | ASSWVGPAEAF
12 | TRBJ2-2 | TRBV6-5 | ASSLGRMSGELF
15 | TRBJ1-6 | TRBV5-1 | ASSLGLLQGRNSPLH
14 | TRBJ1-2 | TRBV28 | ASSLSGGAPNYGYT
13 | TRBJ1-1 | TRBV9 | ASSVSGQGFTEAF
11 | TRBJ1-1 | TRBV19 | ASSNQGGTEAF
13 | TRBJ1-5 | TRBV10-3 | AISESVVLSQPQH
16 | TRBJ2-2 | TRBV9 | ASSVAPSSGINTGELF
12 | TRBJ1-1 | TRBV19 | ASRPGGENTEAF
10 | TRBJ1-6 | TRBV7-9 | ASSLETGPLH
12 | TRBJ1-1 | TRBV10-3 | AIRDFMTNTEAF
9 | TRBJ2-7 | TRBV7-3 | ASSSGGEQY
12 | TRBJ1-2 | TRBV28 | ASTPGQSNYGYT